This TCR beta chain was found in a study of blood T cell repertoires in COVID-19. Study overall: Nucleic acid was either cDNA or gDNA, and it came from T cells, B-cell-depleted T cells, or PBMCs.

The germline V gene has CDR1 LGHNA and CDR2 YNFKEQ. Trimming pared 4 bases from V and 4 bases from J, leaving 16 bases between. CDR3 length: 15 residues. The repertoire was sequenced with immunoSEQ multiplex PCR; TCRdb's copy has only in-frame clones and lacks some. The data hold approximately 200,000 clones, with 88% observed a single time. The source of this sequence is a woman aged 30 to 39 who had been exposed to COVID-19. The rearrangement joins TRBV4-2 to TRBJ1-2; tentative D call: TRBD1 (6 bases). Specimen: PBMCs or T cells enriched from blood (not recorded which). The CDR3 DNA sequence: TGTGCCAGCAGCCCAAGGAATGGGGGCCCCTATGGCTACACCTTC. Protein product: CASSPRNGGPYGYTF.